The clone carrying this T cell receptor (beta chain) was counted once. Its antigen is currently unknown. Isolation of CD4+ naive, central memory, regulatory and stem cell-like memory cells was achieved by sorting via CD45RO/CCR7/CD25/CD127/CD95/CD27. Purities over 98% were achieved in all sorted populations. This sample stems from a study of beta chain features in type 1 diabetes. The study, taken as a whole, reports: Type 1 diabetes patients had moderately but significantly shorter TCRB CDR3s in all four CD4+ subsets. Cells with high TCR expression could be over-represented by cDNA sequencing.

Every isolated RNA sample was fully reverse transcribed, so sequencing captured expressed TCRB transcripts. It was found that naive, central memory and regulatory T cell samples averaged approximately 3.9 million reads. TCRdb keeps only in-frame clones here, not all; method: immunoSEQ multiplex PCR. The sample lists roughly 330,000 clones; roughly 14% were seen once. Germline V CDR1 and CDR2: MNHNY, SVGAGI (reference sequence). The CDR3 extends over 12 amino acids. Trimming removed 6 bases at V and 10 bases at J, with 15 bases between. This TCR was sampled from a young woman with type 1 diabetes. Sample: naive CD4+ T cells from blood. V gene TRBV6-6 combines with J gene TRBJ1-1; no reliable D call. CDR3 in DNA: TGTGCCAGCAGGCGGGGAACGGAGAGAGCTTTCTTT. Translating gives CASRRGTERAFF.